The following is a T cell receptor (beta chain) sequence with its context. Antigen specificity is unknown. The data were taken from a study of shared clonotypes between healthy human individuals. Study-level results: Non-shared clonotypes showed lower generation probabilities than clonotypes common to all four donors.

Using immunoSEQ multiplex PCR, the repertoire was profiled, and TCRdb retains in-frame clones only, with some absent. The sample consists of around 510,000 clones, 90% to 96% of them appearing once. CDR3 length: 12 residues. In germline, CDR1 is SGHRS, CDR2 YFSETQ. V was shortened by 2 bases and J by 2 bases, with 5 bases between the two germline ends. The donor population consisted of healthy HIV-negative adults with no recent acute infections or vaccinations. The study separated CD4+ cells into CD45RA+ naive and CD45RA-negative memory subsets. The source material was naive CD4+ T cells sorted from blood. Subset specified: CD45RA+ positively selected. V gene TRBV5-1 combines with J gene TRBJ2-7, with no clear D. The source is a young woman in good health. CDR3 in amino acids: CASSLFPYEQYF. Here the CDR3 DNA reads TGCGCCAGCAGCTTATTCCCCTACGAGCAGTACTTC.